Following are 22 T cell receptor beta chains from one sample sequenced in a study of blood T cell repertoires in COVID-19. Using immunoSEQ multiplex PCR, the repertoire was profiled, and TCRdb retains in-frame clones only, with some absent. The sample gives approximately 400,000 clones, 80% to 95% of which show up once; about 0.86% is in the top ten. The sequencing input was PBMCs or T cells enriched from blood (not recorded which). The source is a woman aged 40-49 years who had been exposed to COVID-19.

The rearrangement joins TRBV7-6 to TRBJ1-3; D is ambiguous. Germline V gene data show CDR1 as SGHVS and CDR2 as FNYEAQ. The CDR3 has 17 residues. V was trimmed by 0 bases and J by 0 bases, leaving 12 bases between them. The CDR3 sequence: CASSLAGRGHSGNTIYF. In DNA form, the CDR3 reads TGTGCCAGCAGCTTAGCGGGCCGGGGTCACTCTGGAAACACCATATATTTT.

The CDR3 here is CASTKVEGPYEQYF. The DNA for the CDR3 is TGTGCCAGCACCAAAGTGGAGGGGCCCTACGAGCAGTACTTC. The chain links TRBV6-5 to TRBJ2-7, with D possibly being TRBD2 (6 bases). This CDR3 region has 14 residues. V was trimmed by 7 bases and J by 2 bases, leaving 15 bases between them. From germline, CDR1 is MNHEY and CDR2 SVGAGI.

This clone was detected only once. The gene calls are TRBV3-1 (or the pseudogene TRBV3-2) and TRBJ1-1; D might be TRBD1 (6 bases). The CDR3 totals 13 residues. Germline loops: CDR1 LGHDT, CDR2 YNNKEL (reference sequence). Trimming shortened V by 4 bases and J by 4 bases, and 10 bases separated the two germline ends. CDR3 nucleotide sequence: TGTGCCAGCAGCCGGAGAGGGGGCACTGAAGCTTTCTTT. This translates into CASSRRGGTEAFF.

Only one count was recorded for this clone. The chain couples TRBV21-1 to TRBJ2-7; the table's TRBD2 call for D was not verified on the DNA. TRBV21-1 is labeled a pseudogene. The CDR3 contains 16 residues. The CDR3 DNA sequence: TGTGCCAGCACCAATGGACTAGCGGGAGCTGCGGGCGAGCAGTACTTC. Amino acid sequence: CASTNGLAGAAGEQYF.

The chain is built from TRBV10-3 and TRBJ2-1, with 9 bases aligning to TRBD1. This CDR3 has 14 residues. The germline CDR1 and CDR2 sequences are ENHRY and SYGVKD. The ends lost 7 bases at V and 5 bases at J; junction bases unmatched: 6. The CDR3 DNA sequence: TGTGCCATCATGGCTGGGACAGGGCACAATGAGCAGTTCTTC. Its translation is CAIMAGTGHNEQFF.

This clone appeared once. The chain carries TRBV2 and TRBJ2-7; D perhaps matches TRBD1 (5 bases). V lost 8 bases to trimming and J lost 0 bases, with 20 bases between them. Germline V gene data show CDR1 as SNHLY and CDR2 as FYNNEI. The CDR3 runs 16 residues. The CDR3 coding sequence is TGTGCCAGCCAAATCGACAGTCTAATTCCCTCCTACGAGCAGTACTTC. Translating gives CASQIDSLIPSYEQYF.

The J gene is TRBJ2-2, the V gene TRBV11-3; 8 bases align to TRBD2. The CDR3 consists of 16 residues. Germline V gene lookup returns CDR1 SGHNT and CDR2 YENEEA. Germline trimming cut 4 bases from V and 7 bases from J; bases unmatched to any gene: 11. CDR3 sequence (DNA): TGTGCCAGCAGCTCCCGGGGGGGGGCCCCGAGCGGGGAGCTGTTTTTT. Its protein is CASSSRGGAPSGELFF.

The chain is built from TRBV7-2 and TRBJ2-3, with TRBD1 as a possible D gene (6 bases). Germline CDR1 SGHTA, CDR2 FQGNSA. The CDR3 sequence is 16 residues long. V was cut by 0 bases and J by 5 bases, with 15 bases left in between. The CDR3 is CASSLAPLARGDTQYF. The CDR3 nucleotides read TGTGCCAGCAGCTTAGCACCCTTAGCCAGGGGAGATACGCAGTATTTT.

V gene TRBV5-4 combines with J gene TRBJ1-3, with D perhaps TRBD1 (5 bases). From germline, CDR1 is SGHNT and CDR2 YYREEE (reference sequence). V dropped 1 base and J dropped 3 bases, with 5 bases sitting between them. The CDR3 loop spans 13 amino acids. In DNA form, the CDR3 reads TGTGCCAGCAGCTTGCAGGGTGGAAACACCATATATTTT. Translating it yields CASSLQGGNTIYF. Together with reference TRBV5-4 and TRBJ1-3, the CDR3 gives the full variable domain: ETGVTQSPTHLIKTRGQQVTLRCSSQSGHNTVSWYQQALGQGPQFIFQYYREEENGRGNFPPRFSGLQFPNYSSELNVNALELDDSALYLCASSLQGGNTIYFGEGSWLTVV.

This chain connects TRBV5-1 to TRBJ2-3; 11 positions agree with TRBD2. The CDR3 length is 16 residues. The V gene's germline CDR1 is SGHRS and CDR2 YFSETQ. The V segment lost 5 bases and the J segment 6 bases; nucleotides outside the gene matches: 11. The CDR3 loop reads CASSPISGRAMDTQYF. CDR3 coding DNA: TGCGCCAGCAGTCCTATTAGCGGGAGGGCCATGGATACGCAGTATTTT.

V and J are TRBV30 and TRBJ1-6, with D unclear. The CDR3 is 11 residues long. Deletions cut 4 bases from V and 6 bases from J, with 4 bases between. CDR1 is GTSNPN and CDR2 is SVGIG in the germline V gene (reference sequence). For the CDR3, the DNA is TGTGCCTGGACGAGTAATTCACCCCTCCACTTT. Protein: CAWTSNSPLHF.

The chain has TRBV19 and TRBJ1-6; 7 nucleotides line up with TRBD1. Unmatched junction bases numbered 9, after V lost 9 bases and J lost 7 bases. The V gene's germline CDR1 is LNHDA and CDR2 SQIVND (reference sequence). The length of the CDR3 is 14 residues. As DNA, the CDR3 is TGTGCCAGCCATCACAGGGGACACAATTCACCCCTCCACTTT. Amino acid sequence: CASHHRGHNSPLHF.

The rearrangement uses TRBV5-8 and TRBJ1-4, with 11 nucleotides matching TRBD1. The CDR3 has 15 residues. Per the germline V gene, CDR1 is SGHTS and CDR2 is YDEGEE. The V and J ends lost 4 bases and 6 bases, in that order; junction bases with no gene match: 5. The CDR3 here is CASSTGQGGHEKLFF. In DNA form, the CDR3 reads TGTGCCAGCAGCACGGGACAGGGGGGGCATGAAAAACTGTTTTTT. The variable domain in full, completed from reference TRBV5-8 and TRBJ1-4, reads EAGVTQSPTHLIKTRGQQATLRCSPISGHTSVYWYQQALGLGLQFLLWYDEGEERNRGNFPPRFSGRQFPNYSSELNVNALELEDSALYLCASSTGQGGHEKLFFGSGTQLSVL.

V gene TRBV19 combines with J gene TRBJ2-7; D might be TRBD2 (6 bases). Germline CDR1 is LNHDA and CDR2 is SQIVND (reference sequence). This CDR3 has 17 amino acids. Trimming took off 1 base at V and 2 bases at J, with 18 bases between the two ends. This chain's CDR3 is CASSIVSLRDLPYEQYF. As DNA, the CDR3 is TGTGCCAGTAGTATAGTAAGTCTGCGGGACCTCCCCTACGAGCAGTACTTC.

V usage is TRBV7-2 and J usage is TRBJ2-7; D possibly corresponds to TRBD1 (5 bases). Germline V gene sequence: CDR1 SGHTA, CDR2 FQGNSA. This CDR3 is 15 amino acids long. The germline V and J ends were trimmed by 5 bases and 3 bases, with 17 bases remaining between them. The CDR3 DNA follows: TGTGCCAGCAGCAAGACCCAGGGAAGTATCTACGAGCAGTACTTC. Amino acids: CASSKTQGSIYEQYF.

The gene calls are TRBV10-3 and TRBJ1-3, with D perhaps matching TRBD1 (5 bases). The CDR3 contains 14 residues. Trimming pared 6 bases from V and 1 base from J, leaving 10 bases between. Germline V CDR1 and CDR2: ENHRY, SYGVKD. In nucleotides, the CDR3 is TGTGCCATCAGGAATCAGGGTTCTGGAAACACCATATATTTT. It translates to CAIRNQGSGNTIYF.

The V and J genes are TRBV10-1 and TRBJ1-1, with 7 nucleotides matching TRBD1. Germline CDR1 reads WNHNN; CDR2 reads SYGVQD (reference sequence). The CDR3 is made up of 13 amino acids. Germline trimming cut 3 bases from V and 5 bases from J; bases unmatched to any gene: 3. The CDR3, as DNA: TGCGCCAGCAGTGAACAGGGACAGACTGAAGCTTTCTTT. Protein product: CASSEQGQTEAFF.

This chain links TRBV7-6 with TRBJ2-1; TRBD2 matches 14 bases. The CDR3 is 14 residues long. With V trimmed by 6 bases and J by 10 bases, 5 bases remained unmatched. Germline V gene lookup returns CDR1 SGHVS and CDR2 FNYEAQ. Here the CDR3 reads CASRTSGRAREQFF. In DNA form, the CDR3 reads TGTGCCAGCAGGACTAGCGGGAGGGCCCGGGAGCAGTTCTTC.

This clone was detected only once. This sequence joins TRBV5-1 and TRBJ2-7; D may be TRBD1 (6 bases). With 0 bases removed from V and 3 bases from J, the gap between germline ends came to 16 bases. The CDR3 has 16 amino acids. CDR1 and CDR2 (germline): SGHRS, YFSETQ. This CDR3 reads CASSLVGREQGYEQYF. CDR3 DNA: TGCGCCAGCAGCTTGGTGGGCAGGGAACAGGGCTACGAGCAGTACTTC.

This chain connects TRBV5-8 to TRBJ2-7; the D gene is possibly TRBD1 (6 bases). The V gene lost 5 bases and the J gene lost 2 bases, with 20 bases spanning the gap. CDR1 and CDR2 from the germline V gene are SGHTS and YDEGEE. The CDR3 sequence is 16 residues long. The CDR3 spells CASSPGHRYGPYEQYF. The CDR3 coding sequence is TGTGCCAGCAGTCCGGGACACAGATATGGTCCCTACGAGCAGTACTTC.

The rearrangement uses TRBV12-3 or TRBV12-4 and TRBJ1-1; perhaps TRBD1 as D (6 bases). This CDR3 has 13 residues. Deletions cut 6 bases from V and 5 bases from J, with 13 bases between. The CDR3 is CASRDRIGTEAFF. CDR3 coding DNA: TGTGCCAGCAGGGACAGAATTGGAACTGAAGCTTTCTTT.

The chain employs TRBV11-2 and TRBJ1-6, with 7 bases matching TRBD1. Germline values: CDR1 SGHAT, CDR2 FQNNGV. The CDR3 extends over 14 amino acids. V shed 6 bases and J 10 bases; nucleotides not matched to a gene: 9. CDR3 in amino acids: CASSRTGAGSPLHF. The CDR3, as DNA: TGTGCCAGCAGTCGTACAGGGGCTGGGTCACCCCTCCACTTT.